This T cell receptor beta chain was found in a study of T-cell memory formation after mild COVID-19. Study-wide results and limits: The study detected some responding clones in pre-infection memory, suggesting cross-reactive memory joined. A balance of CD4 and CD8 characterized clones contracting day 15 to 85, whereas later expanders leaned CD4+.

Constant-segment-primed 5'RACE gave TCR alpha and TCR beta cDNA libraries with sample barcodes and UMIs. TCRdb called the 5' RACE reads again in MiXCR, with one record for every CDR3 protein. The data show roughly 450,000 distinct CDR3 sequences, with about 20% seen just once and 9% to 15% held by the top ten. On this clonotype: Its matching antigen is unknown.

This TCR derives from an adult woman who had mild COVID-19 (a few samples of this study predate the infection). Cell type and time point are not known. The sequenced sample consisted of PBMCs or a T cell subset sorted from them (not recorded which).

The CDR3 here is CSVEVFETGIDAFF. CDR3 nucleotides: TGCAGCGTTGAAGTCTTTGAGACAGGGATCGATGCTTTCTTT. The chain uses TRBV29-1 and TRBJ1-1; 7 positions match TRBD1. V was pared by 1 base and J by 11 bases, with 13 bases of the junction left unmatched. Germline CDR1 SQVTM, CDR2 ANQGSEA. This CDR3 region has 14 residues.